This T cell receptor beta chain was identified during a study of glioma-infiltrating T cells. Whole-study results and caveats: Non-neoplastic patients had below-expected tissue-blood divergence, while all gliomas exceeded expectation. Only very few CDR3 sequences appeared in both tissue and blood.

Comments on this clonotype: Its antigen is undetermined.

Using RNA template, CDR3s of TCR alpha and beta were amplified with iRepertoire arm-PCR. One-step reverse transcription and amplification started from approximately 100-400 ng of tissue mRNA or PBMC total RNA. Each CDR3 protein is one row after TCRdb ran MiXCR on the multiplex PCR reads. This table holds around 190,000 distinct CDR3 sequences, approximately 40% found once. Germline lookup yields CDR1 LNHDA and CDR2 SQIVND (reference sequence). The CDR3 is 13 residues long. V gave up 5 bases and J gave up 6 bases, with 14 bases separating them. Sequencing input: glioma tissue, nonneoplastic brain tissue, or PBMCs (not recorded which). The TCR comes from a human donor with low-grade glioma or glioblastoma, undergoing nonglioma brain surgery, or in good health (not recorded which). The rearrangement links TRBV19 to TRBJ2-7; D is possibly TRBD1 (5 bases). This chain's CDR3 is CASSQQGITEQYF. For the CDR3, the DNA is TGTGCCAGTAGTCAGCAGGGTATCACCGAGCAGTACTTC.